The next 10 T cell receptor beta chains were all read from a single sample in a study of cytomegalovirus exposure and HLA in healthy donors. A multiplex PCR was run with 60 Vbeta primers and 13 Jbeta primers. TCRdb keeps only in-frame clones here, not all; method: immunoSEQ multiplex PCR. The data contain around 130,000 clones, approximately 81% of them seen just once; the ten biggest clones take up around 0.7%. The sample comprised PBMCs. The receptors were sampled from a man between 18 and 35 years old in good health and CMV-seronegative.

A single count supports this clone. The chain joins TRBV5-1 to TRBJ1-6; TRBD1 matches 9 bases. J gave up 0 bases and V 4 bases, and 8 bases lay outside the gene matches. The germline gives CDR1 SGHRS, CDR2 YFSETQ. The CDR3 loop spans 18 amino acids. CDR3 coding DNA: TGCGCCAGCAGCCGAGTGGACAGGGGAAGCTCCTATAATTCACCCCTCCACTTT. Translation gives CASSRVDRGSSYNSPLHF.

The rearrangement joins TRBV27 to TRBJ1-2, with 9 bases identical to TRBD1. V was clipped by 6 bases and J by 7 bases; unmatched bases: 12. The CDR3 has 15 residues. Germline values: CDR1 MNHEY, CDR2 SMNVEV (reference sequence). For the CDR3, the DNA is TGTGCCAGCAGGCGGGGACAGGGCTTTCTCACTGGCTACACCTTC. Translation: CASRRGQGFLTGYTF.

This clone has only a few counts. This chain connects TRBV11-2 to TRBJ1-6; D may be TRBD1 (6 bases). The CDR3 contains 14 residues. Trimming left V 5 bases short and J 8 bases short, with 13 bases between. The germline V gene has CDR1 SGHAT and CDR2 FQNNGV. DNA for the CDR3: TGTGCCAGCAGCAAGGGGGGGGACTATTCACCCCTCCACTTT. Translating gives CASSKGGDYSPLHF.

In DNA form, the CDR3 reads TGTGCCTGGAGTTTTACCGGGACAGGGCAAGAGACCCAGTACTTC. The encoded protein is CAWSFTGTGQETQYF. The chain carries TRBV30 and TRBJ2-5; 9 nucleotides match TRBD1. V lost 2 bases and J lost 2; bases outside the gene matches: 6. Looked up from germline, CDR1 is GTSNPN and CDR2 is SVGIG (reference sequence). The CDR3 runs 15 residues. Based on the CDR3 plus reference TRBV30 and TRBJ2-5, the full variable domain is SQTIHQWPATLVQPVGSPLSLECTVEGTSNPNLYWYRQAAGRGLQLLFYSVGIGQISSEVPQNLSASRPQDRQFILSSKKLLLSDSGFYLCAWSFTGTGQETQYFGPGTRLLVL.

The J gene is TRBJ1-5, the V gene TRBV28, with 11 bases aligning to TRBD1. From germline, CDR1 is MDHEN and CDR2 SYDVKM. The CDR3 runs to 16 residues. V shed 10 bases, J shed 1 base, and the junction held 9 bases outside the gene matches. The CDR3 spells CATGTRDRGSNQPQHF. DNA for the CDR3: TGTGCCACCGGAACCCGGGACAGGGGGAGCAATCAGCCCCAGCATTTT. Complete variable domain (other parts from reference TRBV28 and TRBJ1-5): DVKVTQSSRYLVKRTGEKVFLECVQDMDHENMFWYRQDPGLGLRLIYFSYDVKMKEKGDIPEGYSVSREKKERFSLILESASTNQTSMYLCATGTRDRGSNQPQHFGDGTRLSIL.

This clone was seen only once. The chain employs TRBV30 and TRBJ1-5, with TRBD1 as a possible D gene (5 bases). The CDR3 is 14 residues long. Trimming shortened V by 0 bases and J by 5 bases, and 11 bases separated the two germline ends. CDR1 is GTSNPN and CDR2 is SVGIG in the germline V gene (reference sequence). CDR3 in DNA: TGTGCCTGGAGTGTAAGGCGGGGGGATCAGCCCCAGCATTTT. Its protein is CAWSVRRGDQPQHF. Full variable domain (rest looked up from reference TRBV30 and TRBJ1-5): SQTIHQWPATLVQPVGSPLSLECTVEGTSNPNLYWYRQAAGRGLQLLFYSVGIGQISSEVPQNLSASRPQDRQFILSSKKLLLSDSGFYLCAWSVRRGDQPQHFGDGTRLSIL.

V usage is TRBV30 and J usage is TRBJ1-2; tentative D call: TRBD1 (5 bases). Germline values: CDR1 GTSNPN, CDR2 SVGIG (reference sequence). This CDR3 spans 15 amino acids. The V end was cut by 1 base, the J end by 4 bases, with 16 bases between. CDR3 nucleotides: TGTGCCTGGAGTGATACTTTCAGGGCGACCTATGGCTACACCTTC. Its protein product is CAWSDTFRATYGYTF.

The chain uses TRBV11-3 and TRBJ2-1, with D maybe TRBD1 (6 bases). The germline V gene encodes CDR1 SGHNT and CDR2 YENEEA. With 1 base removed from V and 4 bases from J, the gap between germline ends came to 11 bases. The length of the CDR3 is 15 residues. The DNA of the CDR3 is TGTGCCAGCAGCTTAGTAGGGGGACCGTACAATGAGCAGTTCTTC. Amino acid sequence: CASSLVGGPYNEQFF.

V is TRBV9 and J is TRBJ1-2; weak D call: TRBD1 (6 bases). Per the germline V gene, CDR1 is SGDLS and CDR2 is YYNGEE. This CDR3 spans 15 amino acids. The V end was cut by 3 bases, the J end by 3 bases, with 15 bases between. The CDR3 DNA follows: TGTGCCAGCAGCGACGACAGGTTTGGAGACTATGGCTACACCTTC. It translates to CASSDDRFGDYGYTF.

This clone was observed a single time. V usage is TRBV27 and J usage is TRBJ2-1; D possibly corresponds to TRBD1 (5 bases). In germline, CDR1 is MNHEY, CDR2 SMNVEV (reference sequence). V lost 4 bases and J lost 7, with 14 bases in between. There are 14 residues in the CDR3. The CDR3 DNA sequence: TGTGCCAGCAGTTCAGGGTATATTGGGAATGAGCAGTTCTTC. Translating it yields CASSSGYIGNEQFF.